Following are 18 T cell receptor beta chains from one sample sequenced in a study of early T cells in non-severe SARS-CoV-2 infection. TCRdb redid the calling of the 5' RACE reads with MiXCR, one entry per CDR3 protein. The repertoire holds more than 65,000 distinct CDR3 sequences, with roughly 13% as singletons. The sequenced material came from whole blood. The receptors shown here come from an adult who was a healthcare worker with PCR-confirmed SARS-CoV-2 infection or an uninfected control (not recorded which).

This clonotype was found a few times. The V and J genes are TRBV27 and TRBJ1-1, with D perhaps TRBD1 (5 bases). Germline values: CDR1 MNHEY, CDR2 SMNVEV (reference sequence). V dropped 6 bases and J dropped 5 bases, with 16 bases sitting between them. This CDR3 comprises 14 residues. Here the CDR3 reads CASSRPQDITEAFF. The CDR3 nucleotides are TGTGCCAGCAGCCGCCCTCAGGACATTACTGAAGCTTTCTTT.

The chain uses TRBV12-3 or TRBV12-4 and TRBJ2-2; D is perhaps TRBD1 (6 bases). V lost 4 bases, J lost 6 bases, and 12 bases lay in between. CDR3 size: 14 residues. The CDR3 here is CASSSPRGAGELFF. CDR3 bases: TGTGCCAGCAGTTCCCCCAGGGGTGCCGGGGAGCTGTTTTTT.

The chain is built from TRBV7-2 and TRBJ1-2, with TRBD1 identical over 9 bases. The J segment lost 8 bases and the V segment lost 2 bases, leaving 6 bases of the junction unmatched. The CDR3 covers 14 residues. Germline V lookup: CDR1 SGHTA, CDR2 FQGNSA. CDR3 sequence (DNA): TGTGCCAGCAGCTTAAGTACAGGGGGCAGAGGCTACACCTTC. It yields the protein CASSLSTGGRGYTF.

This clonotype has more than one count but fewer than ten. The CDR3 bases are TGTGCCAGCAGCCAAGTTGGGGTCAGCTCCTACGAGCAGTACTTC. Translating gives CASSQVGVSSYEQYF. The chain links TRBV3-1 to TRBJ2-7; D uncertain. This CDR3 spans 15 amino acids. The V and J ends lost 1 base and 0 bases respectively, with 10 bases between them. Germline V CDR1 and CDR2: LGHDT, YNNKEL (reference sequence).

On this clonotype itself: This may arise from a read error, as a much more abundant clone is one base away. The chain links TRBV28 to TRBJ2-7; D gene uncertain. The germline CDR1 and CDR2 sequences are MDHEN and SYDVKM. The CDR3 length is 12 residues. Deletions cut 3 bases from V and 2 bases from J, with 5 bases between. CDR3 sequence reads: CASSFLAYEQYF. CDR3 nucleotide sequence: TGTGCCAGCAGTTTTTTGGCCTACGAGCAGTACTTC.

This chain joins TRBV28 and TRBJ2-3, with unresolved D. Germline CDR1 MDHEN, CDR2 SYDVKM. The CDR3 has 13 residues. V lost 5 bases and J lost 6, with 12 bases in between. The CDR3 loop reads CASSHRTRDTQYF. The CDR3 bases are TGTGCCAGCAGTCATAGGACGCGGGATACGCAGTATTTT.

This clonotype came up many times. The chain recombines TRBV6-6 with TRBJ2-3; D not certain. The CDR3 covers 14 residues. V shed 0 bases and J shed 3 bases, with 7 bases lying between them. Germline CDR1 MNHNY, CDR2 SVGAGI (reference sequence). The CDR3 DNA reads as TGTGCCAGCAGTTACTCGAGTATGACAGATACGCAGTATTTT. It is translated as CASSYSSMTDTQYF.

This clonotype was detected a few times. V is TRBV28 and J is TRBJ2-5; unclear D gene. CDR3 length equals 15 residues. CDR1 and CDR2 from the germline V gene are MDHEN and SYDVKM. The V gene lost 3 bases and the J gene lost 5 bases, with 16 bases spanning the gap. This CDR3 is CASSFLGLNLETQYF. The CDR3 coding sequence is TGTGCCAGCAGTTTTCTGGGTTTGAATTTGGAGACCCAGTACTTC.

V gene TRBV6-6 combines with J gene TRBJ2-2; the D gene is possibly TRBD1 (5 bases). V lost 2 bases, J lost 8 bases, and 6 bases lay in between. Looked up from germline, CDR1 is MNHNY and CDR2 is SVGAGI (reference sequence). CDR3 length: 12 amino acids. CDR3 in DNA: TGTGCCAGCAGTTACGGGGCTGGGGAGCTGTTTTTT. Translating gives CASSYGAGELFF.

In its sample, this clonotype was seen many times. The chain uses TRBV5-1 and TRBJ2-7, with D maybe TRBD2 (6 bases). Between the trimmed V and J ends, which lost 3 bases and 3 bases, there was a span of 13 bases. This CDR3 comprises 14 residues. Looked up from germline, CDR1 is SGHRS and CDR2 is YFSETQ. DNA for the CDR3: TGCGCCAGCAGCTCTCAGACTAGAATCTACGAGCAGTACTTC. This encodes CASSSQTRIYEQYF.

This clonotype was seen a few times. The rearrangement joins TRBV11-2 to TRBJ2-5, with no clear D. V lost 4 bases and J 2 bases, leaving 14 bases between the germline ends. The CDR3 contains 15 residues. In germline, CDR1 is SGHAT, CDR2 FQNNGV. In nucleotides, the CDR3 is TGTGCCAGCAGCTACCGAGGAAACATGCAAGAGACCCAGTACTTC. Protein: CASSYRGNMQETQYF.

This clonotype has a handful of counts. The chain links TRBV7-2 to TRBJ2-7, with TRBD1 matching 7 bases. Trimming at V came to 5 bases and at J to 6 bases, leaving 10 bases not matched to a gene. CDR3 length: 14 amino acids. Germline values: CDR1 SGHTA, CDR2 FQGNSA. The CDR3 here is CASSPRQGPSEQYF. The CDR3 DNA reads as TGTGCCAGCAGCCCCCGACAGGGCCCCAGCGAGCAGTACTTC.

This clonotype was counted many times. The J gene is TRBJ2-1, the V gene TRBV28, with TRBD2 as a possible D gene (5 bases). V lost 8 bases and J 3 bases, leaving 14 bases between the germline ends. Per the germline V gene, CDR1 is MDHEN and CDR2 is SYDVKM. The CDR3 consists of 14 residues. DNA for the CDR3: TGTGCCAGCCTCACCGAACGGGACTACAATGAGCAGTTCTTC. As protein: CASLTERDYNEQFF.

This clonotype was found a few times. The chain joins TRBV2 to TRBJ2-1; D is unclear. The CDR3 consists of 16 residues. Germline-derived CDR1 and CDR2 are SNHLY and FYNNEI. Trimming took off 2 bases at V and 8 bases at J, with 19 bases between the two ends. CDR3 protein: CASSEWDRVVSDEQFF. The CDR3 region has the DNA TGTGCCAGCAGTGAATGGGATAGGGTAGTTAGTGATGAGCAGTTCTTC.

The V call is TRBV20-1, the J call TRBJ1-3, with D unresolved. This CDR3 has 14 amino acids. V lost 3 bases and J lost 2, with 11 bases in between. The germline V gene has CDR1 DFQATT and CDR2 SNEGSKA (reference sequence). The CDR3 region has the DNA TGCAGTGCTAGTGGACTTTTAACTGGAAACACCATATATTTT. Its translation is CSASGLLTGNTIYF.

To note about this clonotype: This may arise from a read error, as a much more abundant clone is one base away. This chain joins TRBV28 and TRBJ1-5, with unresolved D. The CDR3 length is 12 residues. Germline assignment: CDR1 MDHEN and CDR2 SYDVKM. The CDR3 nucleotides are TGTGTCAGCAGCCCCGAAAATCAGCCCCAGCATTTT. Its protein product is CVSSPENQPQHF.

This clonotype occurred many times. The chain couples TRBV7-8 to TRBJ2-2, with D uncertain. Germline V gene lookup returns CDR1 SGHVS and CDR2 FQNEAQ. This CDR3 region has 14 residues. Between the trimmed V and J ends, which lost 7 bases and 7 bases, there was a span of 16 bases. CDR3 nucleotides: TGTGCCAGCAACCTTGCGCCTGCTAGCGGGGAGCTGTTTTTT. This encodes CASNLAPASGELFF.

The sample holds many counts of this clonotype. The J gene is TRBJ2-1, the V gene TRBV28, with 8 bases fitting TRBD2. The CDR3 extends over 16 amino acids. CDR1 MDHEN and CDR2 SYDVKM come from the germline V gene. Trimming at V came to 3 bases and at J to 0 bases, leaving 4 bases not matched to a gene. CDR3 nucleotide sequence: TGTGCCAGCAGTTTTAGCGCGGGGGGCTCCTACAATGAGCAGTTCTTC. Protein sequence: CASSFSAGGSYNEQFF.